This T cell receptor (beta chain) came from a study of tumor-infiltrating lymphocytes in primary liver carcinoma. TCR beta cDNA was prepared out of about 510 ng total RNA by means of a constant-region primer. Libraries for TCR beta were built through three nested multiplex PCR rounds, which together made up a slightly modified ARM-PCR procedure. The opening two PCR rounds, approximately 10 cycles each, paired TRBV1-TRBV30 forward primers with a C-beta reverse primer. One entry per CDR3 protein, called by TCRdb with MiXCR from the multiplex PCR reads. The sample carries fewer than 350,000 distinct CDR3 sequences, less than 70% recorded once. On this clonotype: One end of the junction does not line up with germline, which may come from a read error.

The CDR3 is 18 residues long. The germline gives CDR1 SGHNT, CDR2 YENEEA. Germline DNA was extracted alongside blood RNA, which was obtained from unsorted whole blood. Chronic HBV infection affected patients, none of whom had received treatment. The V and J genes are TRBV11-3 and TRBJ2-2; either TRBD1 or TRBD2 may fit D (5 bases each). The sequencing input was peripheral blood. The source of this sequence is a man in his forties with primary liver carcinoma and hepatitis B virus infection. The CDR3 loop reads CASSLDSGVGALTWELFF. DNA of the CDR3: TGTGCCAGCAGCTTAGATAGTGGCGTAGGGGCGCTCACCTGGGAGCTGTTCTTT.